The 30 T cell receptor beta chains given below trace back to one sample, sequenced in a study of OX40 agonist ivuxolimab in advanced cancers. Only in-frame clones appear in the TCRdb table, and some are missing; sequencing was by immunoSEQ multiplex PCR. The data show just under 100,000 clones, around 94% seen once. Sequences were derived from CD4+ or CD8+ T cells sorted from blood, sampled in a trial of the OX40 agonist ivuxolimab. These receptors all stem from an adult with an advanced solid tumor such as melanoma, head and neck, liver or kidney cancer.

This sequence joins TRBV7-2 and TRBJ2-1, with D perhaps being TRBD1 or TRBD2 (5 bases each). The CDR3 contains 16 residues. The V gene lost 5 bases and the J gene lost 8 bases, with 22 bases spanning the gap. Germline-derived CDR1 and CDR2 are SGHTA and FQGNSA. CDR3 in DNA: TGTGCCAGCAGCCCCTGGGACCCCAAAGGCGGCTATGAGCAGTTCTTC. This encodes CASSPWDPKGGYEQFF.

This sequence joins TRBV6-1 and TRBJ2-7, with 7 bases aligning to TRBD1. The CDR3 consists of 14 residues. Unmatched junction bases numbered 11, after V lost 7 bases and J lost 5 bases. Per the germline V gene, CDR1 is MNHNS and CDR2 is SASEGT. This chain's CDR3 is CASTLTGQTDEQYF. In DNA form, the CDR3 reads TGTGCCAGCACACTGACAGGGCAGACGGACGAGCAGTACTTC.

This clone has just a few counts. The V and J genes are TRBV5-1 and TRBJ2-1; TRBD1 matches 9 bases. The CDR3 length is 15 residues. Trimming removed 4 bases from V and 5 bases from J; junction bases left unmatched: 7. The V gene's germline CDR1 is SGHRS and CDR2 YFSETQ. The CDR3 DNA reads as TGCGCCAGCAGCCTCCGACAGGGGGGGGACAATGAGCAGTTCTTC. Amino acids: CASSLRQGGDNEQFF.

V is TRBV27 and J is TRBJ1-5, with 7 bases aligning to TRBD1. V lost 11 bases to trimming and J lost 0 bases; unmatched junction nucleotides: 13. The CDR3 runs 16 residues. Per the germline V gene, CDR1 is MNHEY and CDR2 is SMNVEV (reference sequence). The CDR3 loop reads CASGAGGWYSNQPQHF. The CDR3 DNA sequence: TGTGCCTCAGGGGCAGGGGGATGGTATAGCAATCAGCCCCAGCATTTT.

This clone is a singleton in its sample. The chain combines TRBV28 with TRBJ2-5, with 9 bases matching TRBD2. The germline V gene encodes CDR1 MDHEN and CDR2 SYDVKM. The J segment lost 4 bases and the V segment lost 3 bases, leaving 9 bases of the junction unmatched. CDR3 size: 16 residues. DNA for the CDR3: TGTGCCAGCAGTTTCCGTGGGGCTAGCGGGGTAGAGACCCAGTACTTC. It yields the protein CASSFRGASGVETQYF. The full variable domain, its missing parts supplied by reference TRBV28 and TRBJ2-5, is DVKVTQSSRYLVKRTGEKVFLECVQDMDHENMFWYRQDPGLGLRLIYFSYDVKMKEKGDIPEGYSVSREKKERFSLILESASTNQTSMYLCASSFRGASGVETQYFGPGTRLLVL.

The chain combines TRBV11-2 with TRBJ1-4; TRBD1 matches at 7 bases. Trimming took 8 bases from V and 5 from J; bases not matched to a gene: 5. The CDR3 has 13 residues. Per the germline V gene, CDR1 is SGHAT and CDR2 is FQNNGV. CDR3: CASRGQINEKLFF. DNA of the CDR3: TGTGCCAGCCGGGGACAGATAAATGAAAAACTGTTTTTT.

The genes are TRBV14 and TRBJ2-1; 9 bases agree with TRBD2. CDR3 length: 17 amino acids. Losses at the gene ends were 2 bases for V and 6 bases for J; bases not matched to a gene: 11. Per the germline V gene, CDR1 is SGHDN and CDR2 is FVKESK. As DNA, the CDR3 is TGTGCCAGCAGCCAATTAATGGGCGGGAGGGTTGGCAATGAGCAGTTCTTC. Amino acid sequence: CASSQLMGGRVGNEQFF.

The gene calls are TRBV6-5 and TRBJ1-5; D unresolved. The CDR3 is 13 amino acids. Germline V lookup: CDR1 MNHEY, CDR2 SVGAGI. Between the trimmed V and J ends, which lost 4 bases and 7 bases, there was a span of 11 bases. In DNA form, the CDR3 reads TGTGCCAGCAGTTTTCGGGAGGACCAGCCCCAGCATTTT. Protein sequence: CASSFREDQPQHF.

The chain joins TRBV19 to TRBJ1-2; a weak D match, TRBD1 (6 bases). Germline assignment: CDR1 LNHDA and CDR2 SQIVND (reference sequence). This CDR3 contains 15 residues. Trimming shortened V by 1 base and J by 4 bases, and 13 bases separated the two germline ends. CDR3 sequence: CASSIGGQSFYGYTF. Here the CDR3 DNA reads TGTGCCAGTAGTATAGGCGGACAGTCTTTCTATGGCTACACCTTC.

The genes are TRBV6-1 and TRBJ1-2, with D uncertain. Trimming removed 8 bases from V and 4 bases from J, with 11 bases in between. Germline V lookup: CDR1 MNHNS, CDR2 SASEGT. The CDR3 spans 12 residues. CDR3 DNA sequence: TGTGCCAGCCTTACAGACGGCTATGGCTACACCTTC. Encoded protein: CASLTDGYGYTF.

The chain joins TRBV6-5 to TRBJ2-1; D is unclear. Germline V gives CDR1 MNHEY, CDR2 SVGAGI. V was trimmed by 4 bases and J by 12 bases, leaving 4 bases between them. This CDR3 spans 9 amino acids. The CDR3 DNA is TGTGCCAGCAGTTCTGTGCAGTTCTTC. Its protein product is CASSSVQFF.

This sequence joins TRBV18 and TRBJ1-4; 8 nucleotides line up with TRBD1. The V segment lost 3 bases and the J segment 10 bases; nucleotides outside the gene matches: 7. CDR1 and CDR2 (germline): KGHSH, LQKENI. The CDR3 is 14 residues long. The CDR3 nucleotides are TGTGCCAGCTCACCGGAGACAGGGGCCGGAAAACTGTTTTTT. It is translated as CASSPETGAGKLFF.

The CDR3 DNA sequence: TGTGCCAGTAGCACTACAGGGGGCGATGGCTACACCTTC. Its translation is CASSTTGGDGYTF. The chain combines TRBV19 with TRBJ1-2, with 9 bases fitting TRBD1. V was clipped by 6 bases and J by 6 bases; unmatched bases: 5. In germline, CDR1 is LNHDA, CDR2 SQIVND (reference sequence). The CDR3 contains 13 residues.

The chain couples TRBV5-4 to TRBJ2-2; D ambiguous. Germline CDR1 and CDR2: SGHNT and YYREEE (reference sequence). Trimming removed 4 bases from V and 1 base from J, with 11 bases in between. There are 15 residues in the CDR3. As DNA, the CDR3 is TGTGCCAGCAGCGCCGACGTATTGAACACCGGGGAGCTGTTTTTT. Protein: CASSADVLNTGELFF.

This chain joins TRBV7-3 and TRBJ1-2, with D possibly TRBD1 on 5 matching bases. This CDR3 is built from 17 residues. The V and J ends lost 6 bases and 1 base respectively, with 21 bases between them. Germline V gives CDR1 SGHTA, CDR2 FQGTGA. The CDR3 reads CASSYDPPTANNYGYTF. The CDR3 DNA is TGTGCCAGCAGTTACGACCCCCCGACAGCCAATAACTATGGCTACACCTTC. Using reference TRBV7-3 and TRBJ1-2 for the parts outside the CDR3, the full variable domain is GAGVSQTPSNKVTEKGKYVELRCDPISGHTALYWYRQSLGQGPEFLIYFQGTGAADDSGLPNDRFFAVRPEGSVSTLKIQRTERGDSAVYLCASSYDPPTANNYGYTFGSGTRLTVV.

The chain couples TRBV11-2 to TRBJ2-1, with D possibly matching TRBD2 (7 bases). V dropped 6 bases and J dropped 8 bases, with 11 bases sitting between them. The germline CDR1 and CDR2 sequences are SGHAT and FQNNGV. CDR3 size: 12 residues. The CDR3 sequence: CASSPGGYEQFF. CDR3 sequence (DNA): TGTGCCAGCAGTCCGGGGGGCTATGAGCAGTTCTTC.

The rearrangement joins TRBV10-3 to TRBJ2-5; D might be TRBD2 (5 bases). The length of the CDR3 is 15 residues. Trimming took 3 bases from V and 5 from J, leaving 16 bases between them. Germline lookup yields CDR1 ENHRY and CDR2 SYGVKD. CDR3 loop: CAISDRGRTRETQYF. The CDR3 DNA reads TGTGCCATCAGTGACCGGGGTCGTACGCGGGAGACCCAGTACTTC.

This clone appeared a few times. CDR3 sequence: CASSVAAGPTGELFF. CDR3 nucleotides: TGTGCCAGCAGCGTAGCAGCGGGTCCCACCGGGGAGCTGTTTTTT. This chain uses TRBV9 with TRBJ2-2, with D maybe TRBD2 (6 bases). The CDR3 loop spans 15 amino acids. V was trimmed by 0 bases and J by 4 bases, leaving 10 bases between them. From germline, CDR1 is SGDLS and CDR2 YYNGEE.

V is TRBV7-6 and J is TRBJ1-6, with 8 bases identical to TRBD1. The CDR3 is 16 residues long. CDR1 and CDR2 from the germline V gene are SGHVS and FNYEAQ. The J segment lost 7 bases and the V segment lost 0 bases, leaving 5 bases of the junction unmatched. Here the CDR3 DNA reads TGTGCCAGCAGCTTAGCCCGGACAGGGAGCAATTCACCCCTCCACTTT. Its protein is CASSLARTGSNSPLHF.

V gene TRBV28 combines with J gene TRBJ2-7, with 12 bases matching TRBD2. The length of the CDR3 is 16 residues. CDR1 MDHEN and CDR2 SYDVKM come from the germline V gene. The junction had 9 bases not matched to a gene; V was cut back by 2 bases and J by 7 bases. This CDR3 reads CASSLGTTSGSGEQYF. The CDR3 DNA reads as TGTGCCAGCAGTTTAGGTACGACTAGCGGGAGCGGTGAGCAGTACTTC. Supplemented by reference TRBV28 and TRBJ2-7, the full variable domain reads DVKVTQSSRYLVKRTGEKVFLECVQDMDHENMFWYRQDPGLGLRLIYFSYDVKMKEKGDIPEGYSVSREKKERFSLILESASTNQTSMYLCASSLGTTSGSGEQYFGPGTRLTVT.

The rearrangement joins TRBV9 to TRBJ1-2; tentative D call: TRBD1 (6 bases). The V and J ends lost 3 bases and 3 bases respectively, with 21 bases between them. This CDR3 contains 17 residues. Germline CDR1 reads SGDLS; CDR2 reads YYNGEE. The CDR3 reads CASSESIQGMGDYGYTF. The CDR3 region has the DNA TGTGCCAGCAGCGAATCGATACAGGGAATGGGGGACTATGGCTACACCTTC.

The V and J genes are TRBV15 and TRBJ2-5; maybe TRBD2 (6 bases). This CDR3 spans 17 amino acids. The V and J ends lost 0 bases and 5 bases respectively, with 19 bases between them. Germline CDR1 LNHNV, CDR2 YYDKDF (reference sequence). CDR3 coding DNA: TGTGCCACCAGCAGAGAAGAGGGAGGAGGGCGTAGGGAGACCCAGTACTTC. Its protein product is CATSREEGGGRRETQYF.

The CDR3 DNA follows: TGTGCCAGCAGCTTGAAGTCGGGCAAGCAATTTTCACCCCTCCACTTT. Translating it yields CASSLKSGKQFSPLHF. V usage is TRBV5-6 and J usage is TRBJ1-6, with D hard to call. The CDR3 covers 16 residues. Germline CDR1 is SGHDT and CDR2 is YYEEEE. V was shortened by 1 base and J by 9 bases, with 17 bases between the two germline ends.

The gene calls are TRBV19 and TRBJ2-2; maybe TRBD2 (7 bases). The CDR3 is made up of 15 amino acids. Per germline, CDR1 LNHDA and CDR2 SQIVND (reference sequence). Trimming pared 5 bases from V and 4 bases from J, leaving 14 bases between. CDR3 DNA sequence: TGTGCCAGTAGTTGGGGGGGCGGGAGCACCGGGGAGCTGTTTTTT. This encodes CASSWGGGSTGELFF.

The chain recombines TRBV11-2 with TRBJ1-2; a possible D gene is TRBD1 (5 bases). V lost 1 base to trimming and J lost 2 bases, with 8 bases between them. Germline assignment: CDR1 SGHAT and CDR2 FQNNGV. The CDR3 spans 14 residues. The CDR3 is CASSLVGRNYGYTF. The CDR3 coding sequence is TGTGCCAGCAGCTTAGTGGGGCGAAACTATGGCTACACCTTC. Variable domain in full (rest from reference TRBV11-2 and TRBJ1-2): EAGVAQSPRYKIIEKRQSVAFWCNPISGHATLYWYQQILGQGPKLLIQFQNNGVVDDSQLPKDRFSAERLKGVDSTLKIQPAKLEDSAVYLCASSLVGRNYGYTFGSGTRLTVV.

CDR3 loop: CASASTSVNNEQFF. The CDR3 nucleotides are TGTGCCAGCGCCTCAACTAGCGTCAACAATGAGCAGTTCTTC. The V gene is TRBV27, the J gene TRBJ2-1, with 7 nucleotides matching TRBD2. V trimming: 8 bases; J trimming: 5 bases; junction bases outside the gene matches: 9. Looked up from germline, CDR1 is MNHEY and CDR2 is SMNVEV (reference sequence). CDR3 length equals 14 residues.

The chain's CDR3 is CASSRGTSGTWSVSYEQYF. The CDR3 region has the DNA TGTGCCAGCAGCCGAGGGACTAGCGGGACGTGGAGTGTGTCGTACGAGCAGTACTTC. The chain recombines TRBV11-1 with TRBJ2-7, with 13 positions matching TRBD2. Germline values: CDR1 SGHAT, CDR2 FQDESV (reference sequence). The J segment lost 4 bases and the V segment lost 5 bases, leaving 17 bases of the junction unmatched. CDR3 length: 19 amino acids.

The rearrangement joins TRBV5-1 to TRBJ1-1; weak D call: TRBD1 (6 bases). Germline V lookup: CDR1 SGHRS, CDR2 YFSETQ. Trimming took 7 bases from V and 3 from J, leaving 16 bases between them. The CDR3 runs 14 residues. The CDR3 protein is CASRRGAADTEAFF. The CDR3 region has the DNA TGCGCCAGCCGACGGGGGGCGGCGGACACTGAAGCTTTCTTT.

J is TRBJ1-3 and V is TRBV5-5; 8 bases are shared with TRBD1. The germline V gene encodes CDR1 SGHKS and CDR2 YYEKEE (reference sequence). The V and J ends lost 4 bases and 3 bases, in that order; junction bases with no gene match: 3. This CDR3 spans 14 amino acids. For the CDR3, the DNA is TGTGCCAGCAGCGCAGGGGGCAGTGGAAACACCATATATTTT. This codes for CASSAGGSGNTIYF.

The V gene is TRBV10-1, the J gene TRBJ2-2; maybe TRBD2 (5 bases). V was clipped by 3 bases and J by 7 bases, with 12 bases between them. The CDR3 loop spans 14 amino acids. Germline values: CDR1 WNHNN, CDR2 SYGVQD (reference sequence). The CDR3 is CASSDTTGYGELFF. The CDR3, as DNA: TGCGCCAGCAGTGATACGACGGGATACGGGGAGCTGTTTTTT.